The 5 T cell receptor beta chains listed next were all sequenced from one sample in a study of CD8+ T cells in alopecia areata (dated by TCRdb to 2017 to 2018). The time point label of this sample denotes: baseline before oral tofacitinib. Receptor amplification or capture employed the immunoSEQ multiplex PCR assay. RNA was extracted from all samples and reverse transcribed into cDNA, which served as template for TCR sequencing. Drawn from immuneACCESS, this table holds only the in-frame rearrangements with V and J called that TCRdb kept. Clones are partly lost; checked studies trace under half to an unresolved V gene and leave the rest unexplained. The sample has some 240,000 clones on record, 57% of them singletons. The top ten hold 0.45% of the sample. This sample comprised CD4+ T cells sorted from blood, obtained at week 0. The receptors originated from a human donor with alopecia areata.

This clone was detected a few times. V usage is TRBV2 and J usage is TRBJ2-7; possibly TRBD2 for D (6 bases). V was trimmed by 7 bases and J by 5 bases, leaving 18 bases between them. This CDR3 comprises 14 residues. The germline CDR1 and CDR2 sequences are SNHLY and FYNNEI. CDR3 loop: CASKIGTSYHEQYF. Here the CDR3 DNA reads TGTGCCAGCAAGATAGGTACTAGCTACCACGAGCAGTACTTC. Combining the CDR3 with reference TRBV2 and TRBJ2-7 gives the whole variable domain EPEVTQTPSHQVTQMGQEVILRCVPISNHLYFYWYRQILGQKVEFLVSFYNNEISEKSEIFDDQFSVERPDGSNFTLKIRSTKLEDSAMYFCASKIGTSYHEQYFGPGTRLTVT.

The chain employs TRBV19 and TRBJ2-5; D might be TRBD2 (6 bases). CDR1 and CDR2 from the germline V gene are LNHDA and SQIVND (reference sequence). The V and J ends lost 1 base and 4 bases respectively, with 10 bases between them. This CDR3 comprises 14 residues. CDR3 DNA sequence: TGTGCCAGTAGTATAGGGGGACTTACAGAGACCCAGTACTTC. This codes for CASSIGGLTETQYF.

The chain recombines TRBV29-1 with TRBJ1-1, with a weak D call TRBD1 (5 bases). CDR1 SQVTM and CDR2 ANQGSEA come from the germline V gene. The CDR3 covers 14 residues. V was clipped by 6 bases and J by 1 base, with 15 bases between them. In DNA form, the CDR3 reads TGCAGCGTGGCCCCGGGACTGAGGAACACTGAAGCTTTCTTT. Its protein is CSVAPGLRNTEAFF.

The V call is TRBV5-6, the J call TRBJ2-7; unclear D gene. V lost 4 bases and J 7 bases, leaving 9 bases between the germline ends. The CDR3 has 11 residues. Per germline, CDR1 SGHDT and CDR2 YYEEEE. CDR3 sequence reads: CASSQGMEQYF. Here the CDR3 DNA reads TGTGCCAGCAGCCAAGGCATGGAGCAGTACTTC.

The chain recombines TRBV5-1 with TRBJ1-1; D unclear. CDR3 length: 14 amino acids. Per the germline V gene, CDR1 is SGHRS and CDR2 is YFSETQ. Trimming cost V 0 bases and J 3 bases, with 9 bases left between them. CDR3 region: CASSLVPTDTEAFF. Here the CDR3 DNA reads TGCGCCAGCAGCTTGGTCCCCACAGACACTGAAGCTTTCTTT.